This TCR beta chain was recovered during a study of T-cell reconstitution after alpha-beta-depleted transplantation in children (dated by TCRdb to the mid-2010s). Looking at the study overall: Using TCR repertoire profiling, the study followed T-cell immune reconstitution in a quantitative way in children after TCRalphabeta/CD19-depleted allogeneic hematopoietic cell transplantation.

This clonotype showed up many times. The clone's antigen remains unknown. Base qualities are missing; no much larger clone stands one base away. Library preparation employed PCR. Reads for this sample came from an Illumina HiSeq 2500. TCR library preparation used molecular barcoding, with unique molecular identifiers applied to normalize quantification of the TCRbeta repertoire. The public sequencing data were trimmed at Q25 with fastp and processed into clonotypes with MiXCR by TCRdb, which kept only in-frame beta chains. Every entry covers one CDR3 protein and lists the most common genes and DNA from its rows. The sample table holds 170,000 or so distinct CDR3 sequences, of which over 5.5% were seen once. The leading ten clones occupy about 3% of the sample. The CDR3, from cysteine to phenylalanine, totals 13 residues. Only the CDR3 portion is preserved as DNA: 39 bases, with reading frame beginning at the first base. A distance of 6 bases separates the germline ends of V and J, which lose 3 bases and 1 base respectively.

The sample here was PBMCs from the stem cell graft donor, taken from the stem cell graft. The sequence was collected from a human donor who donated a stem cell graft to a child with Wiskott-Aldrich syndrome. This receptor chain uses TRBV12-3 or TRBV12-4 and TRBJ1-1; too little of a D gene remains to name it. The CDR3 has the sequence CASSFEENTEAFF. Read as DNA, the sequence is TGTGCCAGCAGTTTCGAAGAGAACACTGAAGCTTTCTTT.